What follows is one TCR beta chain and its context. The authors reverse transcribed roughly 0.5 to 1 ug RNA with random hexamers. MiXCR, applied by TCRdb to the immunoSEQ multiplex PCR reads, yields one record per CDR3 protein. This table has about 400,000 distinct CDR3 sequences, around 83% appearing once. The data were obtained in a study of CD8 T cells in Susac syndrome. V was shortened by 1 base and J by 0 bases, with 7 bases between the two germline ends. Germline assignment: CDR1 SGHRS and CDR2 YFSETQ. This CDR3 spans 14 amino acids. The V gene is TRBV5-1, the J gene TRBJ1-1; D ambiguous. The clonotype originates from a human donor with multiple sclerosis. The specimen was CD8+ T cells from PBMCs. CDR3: CASSLYGLNTEAFF. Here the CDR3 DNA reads TGCGCCAGCAGCTTGTATGGTCTGAACACTGAAGCTTTCTTT.